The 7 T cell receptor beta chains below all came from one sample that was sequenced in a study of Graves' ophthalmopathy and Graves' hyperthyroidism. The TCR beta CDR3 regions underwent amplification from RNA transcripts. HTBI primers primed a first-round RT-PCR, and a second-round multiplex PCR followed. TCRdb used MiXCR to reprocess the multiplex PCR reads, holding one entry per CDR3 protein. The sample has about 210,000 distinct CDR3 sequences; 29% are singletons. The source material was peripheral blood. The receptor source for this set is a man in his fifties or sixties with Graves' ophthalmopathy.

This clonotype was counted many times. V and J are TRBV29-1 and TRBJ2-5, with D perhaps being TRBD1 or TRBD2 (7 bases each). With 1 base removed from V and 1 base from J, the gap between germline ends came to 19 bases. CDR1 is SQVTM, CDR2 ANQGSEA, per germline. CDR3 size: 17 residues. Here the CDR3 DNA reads TGCAGCGTTGAAGGACCACAGGGGCTAGCGGTCCAAGAGACCCAGTACTTC. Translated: CSVEGPQGLAVQETQYF.

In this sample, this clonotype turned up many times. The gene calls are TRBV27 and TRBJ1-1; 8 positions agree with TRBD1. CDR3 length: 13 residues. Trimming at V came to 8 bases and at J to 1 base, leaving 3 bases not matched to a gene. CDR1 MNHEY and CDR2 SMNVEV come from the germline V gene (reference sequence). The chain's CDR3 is CASQDRENTEAFF. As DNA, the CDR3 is TGTGCCAGCCAGGACAGGGAGAACACTGAAGCTTTCTTT.

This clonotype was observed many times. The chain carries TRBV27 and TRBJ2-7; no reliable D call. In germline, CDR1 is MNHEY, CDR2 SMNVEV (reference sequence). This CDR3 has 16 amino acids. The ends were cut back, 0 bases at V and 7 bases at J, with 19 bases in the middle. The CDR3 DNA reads TGTGCCAGCAGTTTATCGCTCCCGGACGGAGCGTGGGAGCAGTACTTC. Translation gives CASSLSLPDGAWEQYF.

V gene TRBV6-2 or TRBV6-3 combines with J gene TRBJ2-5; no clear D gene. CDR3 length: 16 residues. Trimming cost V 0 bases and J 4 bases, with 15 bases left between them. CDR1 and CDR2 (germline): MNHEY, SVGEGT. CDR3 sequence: CASSYSTIGSPETQYF. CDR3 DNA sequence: TGTGCCAGCAGTTACTCCACGATAGGTTCCCCAGAGACCCAGTACTTC.

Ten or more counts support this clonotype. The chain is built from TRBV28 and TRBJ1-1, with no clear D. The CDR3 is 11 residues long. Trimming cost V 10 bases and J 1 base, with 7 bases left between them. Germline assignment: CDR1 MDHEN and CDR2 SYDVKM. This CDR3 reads CATLWNTEAFF. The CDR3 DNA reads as TGTGCCACCTTATGGAACACTGAAGCTTTCTTT.

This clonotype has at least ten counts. The CDR3 is CASSLDRGLYEQYF. CDR3 nucleotide sequence: TGTGCCAGCAGTTTAGACAGGGGGCTCTACGAGCAGTACTTC. The chain recombines TRBV28 with TRBJ2-7, with 10 bases fitting TRBD1. Per germline, CDR1 MDHEN and CDR2 SYDVKM. The V segment lost 2 bases and the J segment 3 bases; nucleotides outside the gene matches: 1. This CDR3 is 14 amino acids long.

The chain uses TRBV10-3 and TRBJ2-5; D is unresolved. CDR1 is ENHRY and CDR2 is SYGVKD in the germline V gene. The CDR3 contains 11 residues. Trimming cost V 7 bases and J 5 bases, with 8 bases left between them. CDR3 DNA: TGTGCCATCAAGGGTGGGGAGACCCAGTACTTC. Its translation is CAIKGGETQYF.